This T cell receptor beta chain was recovered during a study of shared clonotypes between healthy human individuals. Trimming removed 2 bases from V and 4 bases from J, with 14 bases in between. Germline loops: CDR1 MNHEY, CDR2 SMNVEV (reference sequence). The CDR3 is made up of 16 amino acids. TCRdb's copy holds only in-frame clones and misses some; the assay was immunoSEQ multiplex PCR. The data hold approximately 120,000 clones, with 68% observed a single time. Sequenced sample: memory CD8+ T cells sorted from blood. Subset of the sample: CD45RO+ cells pooled with CCR7-negative TemRA cells. The rearrangement joins TRBV27 to TRBJ1-4; D gene unclear. The receptor was derived from a woman aged 25-40 years in good health. CDR3 nucleotide sequence: TGTGCCAGCAGTTTAGGAGCGGGGATCAGTAATGAAAAACTGTTTTTT. Its protein is CASSLGAGISNEKLFF.